The 7 T cell receptor beta chains reported below all come from one sample, sequenced in a study of cytomegalovirus exposure and HLA in healthy donors. Clones were read by immunoSEQ multiplex PCR, and TCRdb kept only the in-frame ones, dropping some. The table has around 200,000 clones, about 81% seen once; the top ten hold roughly 1.2%. Material: PBMCs. All receptors derive from a woman younger than 45 in good health and CMV-seronegative.

The V call is TRBV30, the J call TRBJ1-1; a weak D match, TRBD1 (6 bases). Germline CDR1 and CDR2: GTSNPN and SVGIG (reference sequence). The V end lost 4 bases, the J end lost 5 bases, and 11 bases lay between the germline ends. This CDR3 region has 12 residues. CDR3 residues: CAWNGQLTEAFF. In DNA, the CDR3 is TGTGCCTGGAACGGACAGCTTACTGAAGCTTTCTTT. Looking up the rest from reference TRBV30 and TRBJ1-1 gives the full variable domain: SQTIHQWPATLVQPVGSPLSLECTVEGTSNPNLYWYRQAAGRGLQLLFYSVGIGQISSEVPQNLSASRPQDRQFILSSKKLLLSDSGFYLCAWNGQLTEAFFGQGTRLTVV.

The gene calls are TRBV11-1 and TRBJ1-1; 8 bases agree with TRBD1. The germline CDR1 and CDR2 sequences are SGHAT and FQDESV (reference sequence). The CDR3 length is 15 residues. The ends lost 5 bases at V and 4 bases at J; junction bases unmatched: 9. CDR3 in amino acids: CASSRRQGWSTEAFF. DNA of the CDR3: TGTGCCAGCAGCCGAAGACAGGGGTGGAGCACTGAAGCTTTCTTT.

The chain carries TRBV9 and TRBJ1-5; 10 positions match TRBD1. With 7 bases clipped from V and 6 bases from J, the junction kept 4 bases outside the gene matches. The length of the CDR3 is 13 residues. Germline V gene sequence: CDR1 SGDLS, CDR2 YYNGEE. CDR3: CASGDRGVQPQHF. CDR3 coding DNA: TGTGCCAGCGGGGACAGGGGTGTTCAGCCCCAGCATTTT.

The genes are TRBV4-1 and TRBJ2-1, with 12 bases lining up with TRBD2. The CDR3 consists of 16 residues. Looked up from germline, CDR1 is MGHRA and CDR2 is YSYEKL. Trimming at V came to 4 bases and at J to 4 bases, leaving 5 bases not matched to a gene. The CDR3 nucleotides are TGCGCCAGCAGCCGCCGGACTAGCGGGATGTACAATGAGCAGTTCTTC. Translated: CASSRRTSGMYNEQFF.

The chain carries TRBV23-1 and TRBJ2-2, with a possible D match to TRBD2 (6 bases). TRBV23-1 carries the ORF label, with uncertain function. Trimming cost V 2 bases and J 7 bases, with 20 bases left between them. This CDR3 is built from 17 residues. The CDR3 here is CASSQDSAGTLNGELFF. The DNA for the CDR3 is TGCGCCAGCAGTCAAGATTCGGCCGGGACTCTAAACGGGGAGCTGTTTTTT.

CDR3 amino acids: CASSRPGTGGSEQYF. For the CDR3, the DNA is TGCGCCAGCAGCAGACCCGGGACAGGGGGTTCCGAGCAGTACTTC. V and J are TRBV5-1 and TRBJ2-7, with 11 nucleotides matching TRBD1. The germline gives CDR1 SGHRS, CDR2 YFSETQ. This CDR3 is 15 amino acids long. The V segment lost 4 bases and the J segment 6 bases; nucleotides outside the gene matches: 9. The variable domain in full, completed from reference TRBV5-1 and TRBJ2-7, reads KAGVTQTPRYLIKTRGQQVTLSCSPISGHRSVSWYQQTPGQGLQFLFEYFSETQRNKGNFPGRFSGRQFSNSRSEMNVSTLELGDSALYLCASSRPGTGGSEQYFGPGTRLTVT.

The chain has TRBV18 and TRBJ1-4, with D possibly matching TRBD1 (6 bases). The germline V gene encodes CDR1 KGHSH and CDR2 LQKENI. Trimming shortened V by 6 bases and J by 7 bases, and 12 bases separated the two germline ends. The CDR3 has 13 amino acids. The CDR3 DNA sequence: TGTGCCAGCTCGTCAGGGGTTGGTGAAAAACTGTTTTTT. As protein: CASSSGVGEKLFF.